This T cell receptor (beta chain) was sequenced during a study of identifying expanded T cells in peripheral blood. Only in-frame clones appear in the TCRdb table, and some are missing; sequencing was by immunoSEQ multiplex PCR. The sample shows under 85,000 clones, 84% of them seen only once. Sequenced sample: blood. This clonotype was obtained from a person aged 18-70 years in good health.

In DNA form, the CDR3 reads TGTGCCAGCAGCTTAAGGATAGGGTCCGAGACCCAGTACTTC. It yields the protein CASSLRIGSETQYF. This chain connects TRBV7-2 to TRBJ2-5, with D unclear. This CDR3 contains 14 residues. V dropped 2 bases and J dropped 5 bases, with 12 bases sitting between them. In germline, CDR1 is SGHTA, CDR2 FQGNSA.